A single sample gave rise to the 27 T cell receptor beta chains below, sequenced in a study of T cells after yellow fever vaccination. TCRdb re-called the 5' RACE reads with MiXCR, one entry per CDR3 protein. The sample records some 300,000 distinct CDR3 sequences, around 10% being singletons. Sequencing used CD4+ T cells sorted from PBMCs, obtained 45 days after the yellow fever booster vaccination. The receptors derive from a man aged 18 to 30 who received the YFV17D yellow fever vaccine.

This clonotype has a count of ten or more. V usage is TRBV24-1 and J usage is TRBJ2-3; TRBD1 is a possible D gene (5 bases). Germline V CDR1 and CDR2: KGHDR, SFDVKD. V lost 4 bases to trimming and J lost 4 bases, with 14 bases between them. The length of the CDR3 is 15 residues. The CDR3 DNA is TGTGCCACCAGTGACGTATGGCAGGGCGCAGATACGCAGTATTTT. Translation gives CATSDVWQGADTQYF.

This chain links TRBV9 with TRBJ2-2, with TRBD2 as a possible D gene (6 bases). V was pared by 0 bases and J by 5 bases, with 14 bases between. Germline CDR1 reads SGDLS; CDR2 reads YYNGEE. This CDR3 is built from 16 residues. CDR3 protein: CASSVDPRGGTGELFF. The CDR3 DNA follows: TGTGCCAGCAGCGTAGACCCGAGGGGAGGTACCGGGGAGCTGTTTTTT.

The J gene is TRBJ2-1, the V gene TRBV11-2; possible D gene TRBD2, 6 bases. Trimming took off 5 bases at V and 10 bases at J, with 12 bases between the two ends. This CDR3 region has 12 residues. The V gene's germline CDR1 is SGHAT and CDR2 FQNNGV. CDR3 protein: CASSPTGLEQFF. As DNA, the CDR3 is TGTGCCAGCAGCCCTACGGGACTCGAGCAGTTCTTC.

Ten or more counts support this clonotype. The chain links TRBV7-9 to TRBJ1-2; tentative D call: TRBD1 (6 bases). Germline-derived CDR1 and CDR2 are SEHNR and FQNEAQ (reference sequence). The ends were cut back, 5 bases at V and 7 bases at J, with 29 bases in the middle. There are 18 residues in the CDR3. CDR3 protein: CASSSFLGGGPYLSGYTF. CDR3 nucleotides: TGTGCCAGCAGCAGCTTTTTAGGGGGGGGACCGTACTTGTCTGGCTACACCTTC.

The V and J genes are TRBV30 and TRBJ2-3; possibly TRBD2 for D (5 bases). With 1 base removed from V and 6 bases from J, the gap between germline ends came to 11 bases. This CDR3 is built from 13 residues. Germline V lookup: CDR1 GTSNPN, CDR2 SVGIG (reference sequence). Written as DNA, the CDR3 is TGTGCCTGGAGTGGTTATCTAGCTGATACGCAGTATTTT. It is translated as CAWSGYLADTQYF.

The DNA for the CDR3 is TGTGCCATCAGTGATTCGACAGGCACGCCCTACGAGCAGTACTTC. Amino acid sequence: CAISDSTGTPYEQYF. This chain uses TRBV10-3 with TRBJ2-7, with a tentative D call TRBD1 (6 bases). The CDR3 totals 15 residues. V gave up 3 bases and J gave up 2 bases, with 14 bases separating them. Germline loops: CDR1 ENHRY, CDR2 SYGVKD.

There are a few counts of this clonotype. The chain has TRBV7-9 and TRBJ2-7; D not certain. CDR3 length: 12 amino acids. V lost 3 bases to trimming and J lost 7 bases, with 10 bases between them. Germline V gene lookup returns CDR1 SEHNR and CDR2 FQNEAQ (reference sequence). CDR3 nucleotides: TGTGCCAGCAGCTTTAGTCTGGGGGAGCAGTACTTC. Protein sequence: CASSFSLGEQYF.

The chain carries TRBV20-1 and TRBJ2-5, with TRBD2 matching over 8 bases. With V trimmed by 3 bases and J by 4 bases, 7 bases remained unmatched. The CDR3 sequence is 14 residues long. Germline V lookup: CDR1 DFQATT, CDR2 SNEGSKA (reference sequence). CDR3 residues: CSARSGGPSETQYF. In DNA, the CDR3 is TGCAGTGCTAGGTCGGGGGGGCCCTCAGAGACCCAGTACTTC.

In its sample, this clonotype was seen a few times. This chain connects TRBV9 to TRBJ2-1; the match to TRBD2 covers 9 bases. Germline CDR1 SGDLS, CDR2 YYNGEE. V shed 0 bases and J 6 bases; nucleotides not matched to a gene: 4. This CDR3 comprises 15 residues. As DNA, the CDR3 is TGTGCCAGCAGCGTAGACGGGCGGGGGGGCAATGAGCAGTTCTTC. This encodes CASSVDGRGGNEQFF.

The CDR3 nucleotides are TGTGCCAGCAGTTTATCTGGGACCATATATTTT. It yields the protein CASSLSGTIYF. The J gene is TRBJ1-3, the V gene TRBV12-3 or TRBV12-4; the D is unclear. The V gene lost 2 bases and the J gene lost 10 bases, with 6 bases spanning the gap. The CDR3 spans 11 residues.

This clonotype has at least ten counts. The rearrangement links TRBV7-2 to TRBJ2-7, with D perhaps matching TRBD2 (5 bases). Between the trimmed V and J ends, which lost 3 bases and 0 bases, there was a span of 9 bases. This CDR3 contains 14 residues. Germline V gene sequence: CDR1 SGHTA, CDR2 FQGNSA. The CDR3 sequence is CASSFSGSSYEQYF. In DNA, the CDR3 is TGTGCCAGCAGCTTCTCGGGGAGCTCCTACGAGCAGTACTTC.

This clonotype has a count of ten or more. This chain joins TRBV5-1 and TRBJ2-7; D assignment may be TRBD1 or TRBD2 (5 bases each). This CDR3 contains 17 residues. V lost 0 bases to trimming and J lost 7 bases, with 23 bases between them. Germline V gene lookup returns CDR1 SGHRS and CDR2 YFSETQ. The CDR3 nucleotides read TGCGCCAGCAGCTTGGGGCAGCTGGGGGACGTCGTTGGGGAGCAGTACGTC. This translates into CASSLGQLGDVVGEQYV.

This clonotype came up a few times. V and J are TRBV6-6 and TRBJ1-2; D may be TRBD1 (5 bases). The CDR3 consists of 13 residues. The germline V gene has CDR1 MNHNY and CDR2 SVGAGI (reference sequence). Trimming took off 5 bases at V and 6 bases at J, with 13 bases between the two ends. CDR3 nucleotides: TGTGCCAGCAGTCACGTCAGGGTTGATGGCTACACCTTC. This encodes CASSHVRVDGYTF.

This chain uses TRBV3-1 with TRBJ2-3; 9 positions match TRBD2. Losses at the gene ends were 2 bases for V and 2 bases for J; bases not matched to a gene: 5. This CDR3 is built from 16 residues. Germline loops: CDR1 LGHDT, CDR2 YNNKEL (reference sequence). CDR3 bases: TGTGCCAGCAGCCAATCAGCGGGGGGCCCCACAGATACGCAGTATTTT. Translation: CASSQSAGGPTDTQYF.

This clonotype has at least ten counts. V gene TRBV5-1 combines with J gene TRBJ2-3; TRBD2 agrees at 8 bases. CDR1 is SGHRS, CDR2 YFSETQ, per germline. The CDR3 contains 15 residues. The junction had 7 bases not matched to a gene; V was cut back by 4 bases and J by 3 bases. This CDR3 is CASSDSGASTDTQYF. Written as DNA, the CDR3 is TGCGCCAGCAGCGATAGCGGGGCTTCGACAGATACGCAGTATTTT.

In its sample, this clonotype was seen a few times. The CDR3 loop is CASGFRDTPFYGYTF. CDR3 DNA: TGTGCCAGCGGATTCCGGGACACTCCTTTCTATGGCTACACCTTC. The chain recombines TRBV19 with TRBJ1-2; D is perhaps TRBD1 (6 bases). V lost 9 bases and J lost 4, with 21 bases in between. The CDR3 is 15 amino acids. Per germline, CDR1 LNHDA and CDR2 SQIVND (reference sequence).

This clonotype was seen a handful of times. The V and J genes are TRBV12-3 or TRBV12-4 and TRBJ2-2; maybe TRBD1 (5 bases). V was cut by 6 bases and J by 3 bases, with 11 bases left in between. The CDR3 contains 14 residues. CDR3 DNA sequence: TGTGCCAGCAGACCCGACAGTTACACCGGGGAGCTGTTTTTT. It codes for CASRPDSYTGELFF.

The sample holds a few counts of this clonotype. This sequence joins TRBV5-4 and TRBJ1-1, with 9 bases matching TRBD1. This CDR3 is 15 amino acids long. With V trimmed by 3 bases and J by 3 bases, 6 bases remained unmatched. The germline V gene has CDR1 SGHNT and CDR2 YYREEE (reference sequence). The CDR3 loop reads CASSSTGGGYTEAFF. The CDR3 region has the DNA TGTGCCAGCAGCTCAACAGGGGGCGGGTACACTGAAGCTTTCTTT.

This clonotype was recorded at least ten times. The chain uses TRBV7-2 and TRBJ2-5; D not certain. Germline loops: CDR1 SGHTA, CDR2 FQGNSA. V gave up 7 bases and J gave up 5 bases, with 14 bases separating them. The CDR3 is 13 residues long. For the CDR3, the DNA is TGTGCCAGCACCTCGTATCTCGGGGAGACCCAGTACTTC. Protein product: CASTSYLGETQYF.

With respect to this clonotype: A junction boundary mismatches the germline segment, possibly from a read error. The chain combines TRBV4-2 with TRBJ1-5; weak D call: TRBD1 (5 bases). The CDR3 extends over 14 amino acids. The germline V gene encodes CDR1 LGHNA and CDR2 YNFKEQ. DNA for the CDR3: TGTGCCAGCAGCCAAGATCTGGGGGGTCAGTCCCAGCATTTT. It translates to CASSQDLGGQSQHF.

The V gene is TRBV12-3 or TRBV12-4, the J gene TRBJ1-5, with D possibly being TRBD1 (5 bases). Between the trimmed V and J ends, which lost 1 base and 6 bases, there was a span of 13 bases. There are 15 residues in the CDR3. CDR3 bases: TGTGCCAGCAGTTTAGGTCTGGGGGTAACTCAGCCCCAGCATTTT. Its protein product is CASSLGLGVTQPQHF.

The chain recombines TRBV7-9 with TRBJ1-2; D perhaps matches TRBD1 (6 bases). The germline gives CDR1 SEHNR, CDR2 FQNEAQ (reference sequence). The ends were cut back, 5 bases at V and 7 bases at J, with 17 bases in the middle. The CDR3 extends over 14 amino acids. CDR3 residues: CASSPHRAQGGYTF. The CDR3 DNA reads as TGTGCCAGCAGCCCCCACAGGGCACAGGGTGGCTACACCTTC.

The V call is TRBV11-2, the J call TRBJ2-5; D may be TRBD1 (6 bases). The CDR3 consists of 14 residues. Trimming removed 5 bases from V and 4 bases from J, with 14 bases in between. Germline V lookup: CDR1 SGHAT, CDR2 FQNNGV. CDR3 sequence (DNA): TGTGCCAGCAGCCCTACCACAGGGCCAGAGACCCAGTACTTC. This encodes CASSPTTGPETQYF. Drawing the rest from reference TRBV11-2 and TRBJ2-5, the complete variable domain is EAGVAQSPRYKIIEKRQSVAFWCNPISGHATLYWYQQILGQGPKLLIQFQNNGVVDDSQLPKDRFSAERLKGVDSTLKIQPAKLEDSAVYLCASSPTTGPETQYFGPGTRLLVL.

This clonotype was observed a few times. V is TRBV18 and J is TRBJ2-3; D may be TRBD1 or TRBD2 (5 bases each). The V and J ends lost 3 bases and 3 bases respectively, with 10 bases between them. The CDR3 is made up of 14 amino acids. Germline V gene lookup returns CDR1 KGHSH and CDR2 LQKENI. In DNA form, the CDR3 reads TGTGCCAGCTCACCTTACGGGGCTACAGATACGCAGTATTTT. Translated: CASSPYGATDTQYF.

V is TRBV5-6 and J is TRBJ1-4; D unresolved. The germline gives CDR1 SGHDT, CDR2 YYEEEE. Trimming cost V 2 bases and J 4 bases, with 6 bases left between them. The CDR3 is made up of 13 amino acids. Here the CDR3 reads CASSFLINEKLFF. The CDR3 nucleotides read TGTGCCAGCAGCTTTCTGATTAATGAAAAACTGTTTTTT.

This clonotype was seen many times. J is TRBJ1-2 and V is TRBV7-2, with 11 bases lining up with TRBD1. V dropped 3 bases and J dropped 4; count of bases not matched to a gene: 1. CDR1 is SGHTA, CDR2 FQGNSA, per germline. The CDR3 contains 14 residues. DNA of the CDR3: TGTGCCAGCAGCTTGGGACAGGGGGGCTATGGCTACACCTTC. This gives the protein CASSLGQGGYGYTF.

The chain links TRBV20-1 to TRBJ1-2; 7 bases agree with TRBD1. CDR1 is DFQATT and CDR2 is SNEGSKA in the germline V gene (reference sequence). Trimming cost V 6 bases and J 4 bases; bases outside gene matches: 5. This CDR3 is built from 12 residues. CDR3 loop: CSADRDSYGYTF. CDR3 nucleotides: TGCAGTGCGGACCGGGACAGCTATGGCTACACCTTC.